The 12 T cell receptor beta chains below were found in one sample sequenced in a study of blood T cell repertoires in COVID-19. Method: immunoSEQ multiplex PCR; TCRdb's copy keeps in-frame clones and lacks some. This table has roughly 200,000 clones, around 79% appearing once. Material: peripheral blood. These receptors were obtained from a man aged 50-60 years who had recovered from COVID-19.

The gene calls are TRBV7-3 and TRBJ2-5; 14 nucleotides match TRBD2. The CDR3 contains 20 residues. The trim removed 2 bases at V and 5 bases at J, leaving 16 bases unmatched. The germline gives CDR1 SGHTA, CDR2 FQGTGA. CDR3 residues: CASSLLLGLAGETGLETQYF. The CDR3 region has the DNA TGTGCCAGCAGCTTACTTTTGGGACTAGCGGGAGAAACGGGGTTGGAGACCCAGTACTTC.

This chain links TRBV5-1 with TRBJ1-2; TRBD1 agrees at 7 bases. Germline-derived CDR1 and CDR2 are SGHRS and YFSETQ. The CDR3 is 15 amino acids. J gave up 0 bases and V 3 bases, and 5 bases lay outside the gene matches. In DNA, the CDR3 is TGCGCCAGCAGCTGGCGGGACAGCTCTAACTATGGCTACACCTTC. Its protein product is CASSWRDSSNYGYTF.

This clone turned up a few times. This rearrangement joins TRBV3-1 (or the pseudogene TRBV3-2) to TRBJ1-3, with D possibly TRBD1 on 5 matching bases. Looked up from germline, CDR1 is LGHDT and CDR2 is YNNKEL (reference sequence). V was shortened by 0 bases and J by 2 bases, with 11 bases between the two germline ends. The CDR3 sequence is 16 residues long. The CDR3 nucleotides read TGTGCCAGCAGCCAAGATTGGGGGGAGCCTGGAAACACCATATATTTT. It yields the protein CASSQDWGEPGNTIYF.

This chain links TRBV4-3 with TRBJ1-4; 9 bases match TRBD1. With 0 bases clipped from V and 0 bases from J, the junction kept 11 bases outside the gene matches. The germline gives CDR1 LGHNA, CDR2 YSLEER. The CDR3 consists of 20 residues. For the CDR3, the DNA is TGCGCCAGCAGCCAAGACCTTGGGGACAGGGTAATTTCAACTAATGAAAAACTGTTTTTT. Translated: CASSQDLGDRVISTNEKLFF.

V is TRBV21-1 and J is TRBJ2-7; TRBD2, the D gene given by the table, was not confirmed from the DNA. TRBV21-1 is a pseudogene locus. This CDR3 is built from 14 residues. CDR3 region: CAGTFRERSYEQYF. In nucleotides, the CDR3 is TGTGCCGGAACATTTAGGGAGAGGTCCTACGAGCAGTACTTC.

The rearrangement uses TRBV4-1 and TRBJ1-2; 8 bases are a match to TRBD1. V lost 2 bases to trimming and J lost 4 bases; unmatched junction nucleotides: 3. Germline CDR1 and CDR2: MGHRA and YSYEKL. This CDR3 is 14 amino acids long. The CDR3 sequence: CASSQPDRAYGYTF. The CDR3 nucleotides read TGCGCCAGCAGCCAACCGGACAGGGCCTATGGCTACACCTTC.

V and J are TRBV9 and TRBJ2-3; TRBD2 might be the D (6 bases). The length of the CDR3 is 16 residues. V was trimmed by 0 bases and J by 1 base, leaving 12 bases between them. The germline V gene has CDR1 SGDLS and CDR2 YYNGEE. The CDR3 bases are TGTGCCAGCAGCGTAGGCGTCGGGGAGGGCACAGATACGCAGTATTTT. This encodes CASSVGVGEGTDTQYF.

This CDR3 reads CASSSPGLATELFF. Written as DNA, the CDR3 is TGTGCCAGCAGCTCACCGGGACTAGCGACGGAGCTGTTTTTT. This chain uses TRBV7-6 with TRBJ2-2, with 10 bases fitting TRBD2. Germline V CDR1 and CDR2: SGHVS, FNYEAQ. J gave up 10 bases and V 4 bases, and 6 bases lay outside the gene matches. The CDR3 length is 14 residues.

The V and J genes are TRBV19 and TRBJ1-2; tentative D call: TRBD1 (6 bases). Germline V gene sequence: CDR1 LNHDA, CDR2 SQIVND (reference sequence). Trimming cost V 8 bases and J 5 bases, with 12 bases left between them. This CDR3 spans 12 amino acids. CDR3 nucleotide sequence: TGTGCCAGTGCTCAGGGGCGGTATGGCTACACCTTC. As protein: CASAQGRYGYTF.

This clone was recorded a few times. This chain links TRBV14 with TRBJ1-6; D unresolved. The CDR3 contains 12 residues. Germline-derived CDR1 and CDR2 are SGHDN and FVKESK. The V and J ends lost 1 base and 14 bases respectively, with 9 bases between them. For the CDR3, the DNA is TGTGCCAGCAGCCAAGGGGCAGCTACCCTCCACTTT. Protein: CASSQGAATLHF.

V gene TRBV28 combines with J gene TRBJ2-2, with D maybe TRBD2 (6 bases). This CDR3 has 14 amino acids. CDR1 is MDHEN and CDR2 is SYDVKM in the germline V gene. With 6 bases removed from V and 1 base from J, the gap between germline ends came to 9 bases. The CDR3 DNA reads as TGTGCCAGCAGCGGGAGTAGGAACACCGGGGAGCTGTTTTTT. Translated: CASSGSRNTGELFF.

This clone came up a few times. The chain employs TRBV30 and TRBJ1-4, with TRBD1 as a possible D gene (6 bases). This CDR3 region has 13 residues. Germline CDR1 is GTSNPN and CDR2 is SVGIG (reference sequence). V dropped 2 bases and J dropped 8 bases, with 12 bases sitting between them. The chain's CDR3 is CAWSKGVWEKLFF. DNA of the CDR3: TGTGCCTGGAGTAAGGGGGTATGGGAAAAACTGTTTTTT.